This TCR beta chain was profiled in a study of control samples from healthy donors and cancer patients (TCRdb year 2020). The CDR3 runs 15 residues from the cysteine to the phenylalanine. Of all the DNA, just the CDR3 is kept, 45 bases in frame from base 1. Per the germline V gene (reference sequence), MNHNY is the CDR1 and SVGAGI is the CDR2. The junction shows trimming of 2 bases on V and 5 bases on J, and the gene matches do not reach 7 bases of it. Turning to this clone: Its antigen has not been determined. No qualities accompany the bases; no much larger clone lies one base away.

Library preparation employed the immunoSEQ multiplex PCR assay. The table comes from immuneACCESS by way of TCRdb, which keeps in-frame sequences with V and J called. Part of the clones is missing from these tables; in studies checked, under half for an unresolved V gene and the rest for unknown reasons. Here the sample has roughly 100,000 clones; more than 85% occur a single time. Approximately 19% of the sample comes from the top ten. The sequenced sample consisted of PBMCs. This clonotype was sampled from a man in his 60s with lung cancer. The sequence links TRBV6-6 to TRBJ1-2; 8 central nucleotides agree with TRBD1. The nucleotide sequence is TGTGCCAGCAGTTACGGACAGGGAAGATCATATGGCTACACCTTC. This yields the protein CASSYGQGRSYGYTF.